Described below is a single T cell receptor beta chain sequence and its context. The antigen remains unidentified. The data originate from a study of cytomegalovirus exposure and HLA in healthy donors. Germline V gene lookup returns CDR1 MNHEY and CDR2 SVGAGI. Deletions cut 2 bases from V and 8 bases from J, with 12 bases between. The CDR3 runs 14 residues. The PCR contained 60 Vbeta and 13 Jbeta primers. Measured with immunoSEQ multiplex PCR; TCRdb has only the in-frame clones, and not every one. The repertoire table contains 65,000 to 90,000 clones. Points from the study as a whole: The study recorded 160 or so TCR beta chains that were cytomegalovirus-associated. Presence/absence analyses assumed roughly uniform sequencing depth across donors.

The sequenced material came from PBMCs. The clonotype originates from a man between 40 and 49 years old in good health and CMV-seronegative. The chain couples TRBV6-5 to TRBJ1-4, with D perhaps TRBD1 (6 bases). DNA of the CDR3: TGTGCCAGCAGTTACGGGGGGGCTAGGGAAAAACTGTTTTTT. Its protein product is CASSYGGAREKLFF.